Listed below are T cell receptor beta chains from one sample, sequenced in a study of blood T cell repertoires in COVID-19. The protocol was immunoSEQ multiplex PCR, while the TCRdb copy is restricted to in-frame clones and leaves out a portion. The sample records 150,000 to 180,000 clones, about four fifths being singletons. Specimen: peripheral blood. These receptors were collected from a woman aged 60 to 75 with acute or convalescent COVID-19. CDR3s include the opening cysteine and the closing phenylalanine or tryptophan. The D gene is left open where the match is weak. Clone size is stated in some rows and not others, as once, few, many or a class when expanded.

D | size | J | V | CDR3 | DNA
. | . | TRBJ1-3 | TRBV2 | CASSPQAISGNTIYF | TGTGCCAGCAGTCCCCAGGCGATCTCTGGAAACACCATATATTTT
TRBD1 | . | TRBJ2-3 | TRBV18 | CASSPDRPTDTQYF | TGTGCCAGCTCACCGGACAGGCCCACAGATACGCAGTATTTT
. | . | TRBJ1-5 | TRBV19 | CASSSGLGSNQPQHF | TGTGCCAGTAGTTCGGGACTTGGAAGCAATCAGCCCCAGCATTTT
TRBD1 | few | TRBJ1-3 | TRBV5-1 | CASSLTGTAGDTIYF | TGCGCCAGCAGTTTGACCGGGACAGCGGGAGACACCATATATTTT
. | . | TRBJ1-5 | TRBV28 | CAHGRYSNQPQHF | TGTGCCCATGGCCGATATAGCAATCAGCCCCAGCATTTT
. | . | TRBJ2-2 | TRBV7-9 | CASSPRGGRNTGELFF | TGTGCCAGCAGCCCAAGGGGGGGCAGGAACACCGGGGAGCTGTTTTTT
TRBD1 | . | TRBJ1-6 | TRBV18 | CASSPPTLTGDLHF | TGTGCCAGCTCACCACCGACCTTAACAGGGGACCTCCACTTT
TRBD2 | . | TRBJ2-4 | TRBV24-1 | CATSDSGRGNIQYF | TGTGCCACCAGTGATAGTGGGAGGGGAAACATTCAGTACTTC
. | . | TRBJ2-2 | TRBV6-5 | CASNLQGTGELFF | TGTGCCAGCAATTTACAGGGCACCGGGGAGCTGTTTTTT
. | . | TRBJ1-4 | TRBV6-5 | CASSPLGATNEKLFF | TGTGCCAGCAGCCCATTGGGAGCAACTAATGAAAAACTGTTTTTT
TRBD1 | . | TRBJ1-1 | TRBV3-1/TRBV3-2 | CASSLTGGTEAFF | TGTGCCAGCAGCCTAACAGGGGGCACTGAAGCTTTCTTT
TRBD1 | . | TRBJ2-2 | TRBV2 | CASRPGTVTGELFF | TGTGCCAGCAGACCAGGGACAGTGACCGGGGAGCTGTTTTTT
. | . | TRBJ2-1 | TRBV7-8 | CASSFSRGDEQFF | TGTGCCAGCAGCTTTAGTAGGGGCGATGAGCAGTTCTTC
TRBD1 | . | TRBJ1-2 | TRBV12-3/TRBV12-4 | CASRPGQGYGYTF | TGTGCCAGCAGACCCGGACAGGGCTATGGCTACACCTTC
TRBD2 | . | TRBJ2-2 | TRBV7-9 | CASRRWLAGKNTGELFF | TGTGCCAGCAGGAGATGGCTAGCGGGAAAAAACACCGGGGAGCTGTTTTTT
. | . | TRBJ2-1 | TRBV11-2 | CASSPSSNSYNEQFF | TGTGCCAGCAGCCCATCGTCCAACAGCTACAATGAGCAGTTCTTC
. | few | TRBJ1-2 | TRBV20-1 | CSASSTNYGYTF | TGCAGTGCTAGTTCTACTAACTATGGCTACACCTTC
. | . | TRBJ2-1 | TRBV27 | CASSFRVQSYNEQFF | TGTGCCAGCAGTTTCAGGGTACAATCCTACAATGAGCAGTTCTTC
. | . | TRBJ2-3 | TRBV9 | CASSVADSGTDTQYF | TGTGCCAGCAGCGTTGCCGACAGCGGCACAGATACGCAGTATTTT
. | . | TRBJ1-1 | TRBV4-1 | CASSVRGLNTEAFF | TGCGCCAGCAGCGTTCGGGGGTTGAACACTGAAGCTTTCTTT
TRBD1 | . | TRBJ1-1 | TRBV10-3 | CAISGTGLNTEAFF | TGTGCCATCAGTGGGACAGGTCTGAACACTGAAGCTTTCTTT
TRBD1 | . | TRBJ1-4 | TRBV2 | CASSETGVREKLFF | TGTGCCAGCAGTGAGACAGGGGTTAGGGAAAAACTGTTTTTT